This entry features one T cell receptor (beta chain) sequence. Its binding antigen is unknown. The input lacks base qualities; no much larger clone sits a single base away. Each collaborating institution followed its own protocols to collect whole blood in K2EDTA tubes. Collaborator samples were shipped for TCRbeta analysis as frozen whole blood, isolated PBMCs, or DNA extracted from either sample type. This sample stems from a study of blood T cell repertoires in COVID-19 (dated by TCRdb to 2020 to 2022). In the study overall: Samples covering the acute and convalescent phases of COVID-19 were provided by collaborators in the United States, Italy and Spain. The material from the prospective study consisted of cDNA or gDNA derived from T cells, B-cell-depleted T cells, or PBMCs. The dataset comprised deeply sampled blood TCRbeta repertoires from subjects exposed to, actively infected with, or recovered from COVID-19. The repertoires were released in a freely available public database meant as a resource for research on the immune response to SARS-CoV-2. The samples were drawn from the first 160 participants of the ongoing ImmuneRACE study and from some 1,300 subjects provided by 6 global collaborators. A de-identified subject ID, COVID-19 status, age in years and sex were almost always included in the sample metadata. HLA class I and class II types, where available, came from metadata supplied by the sample provider rather than from assay-based typing.

CDR1 and CDR2 were assigned from the germline V gene (reference sequence) as MNHEY and SMNVEV. Germline trimming amounts to 5 bases on V and 3 bases on J, with 13 as the count of junction bases outside the gene matches. There are 17 amino acids in the CDR3, from cysteine to phenylalanine inclusive. Solely the CDR3 DNA is kept, with 51 bases framed from the first base. The paper as a whole reports these results and caveats: The amount of clinical and demographic metadata varied by source and participant and was provided uncurated.

The immunoSEQ Assay, a bias-controlled multiplex PCR, was used to amplify TCRbeta CDR3 regions from genomic DNA. In the authors' own workflow: Nucleated cell counts per sample were estimated from amplification of reference gene primers within the assay. To quantify the absolute abundance of each unique TCRbeta CDR3 rearrangement, sequence reads were collapsed and filtered. For each sample, productive Simpson clonality was calculated by taking the square root of Simpson's diversity index across productive rearrangements. Sourced from immuneACCESS, this table was stored by TCRdb with only in-frame sequences that have V and J called. A share of the clones is absent; for the studies checked, an unresolved V gene accounts for under half, and the remainder has no known explanation. The DNA was the basis for D and trimming; V, J and clone size are from that table. The sample table shows 60,000 to 85,000 clones, and approximately 79% are seen once. The top ten clonotypes cover 2.5% to 3% of the sample.

Recombination connected TRBV27 to TRBJ1-2; 9 central nucleotides agree with TRBD1. The receptor comes from a human donor with acute or convalescent COVID-19. The donor label of this sample is uncertain. The sequenced sample consisted of peripheral blood. CDR3 protein: CASSENSGTGYYYGYTF. Here is the DNA: TGTGCCAGCAGTGAAAATTCCGGGACAGGGTACTACTATGGCTACACCTTC.